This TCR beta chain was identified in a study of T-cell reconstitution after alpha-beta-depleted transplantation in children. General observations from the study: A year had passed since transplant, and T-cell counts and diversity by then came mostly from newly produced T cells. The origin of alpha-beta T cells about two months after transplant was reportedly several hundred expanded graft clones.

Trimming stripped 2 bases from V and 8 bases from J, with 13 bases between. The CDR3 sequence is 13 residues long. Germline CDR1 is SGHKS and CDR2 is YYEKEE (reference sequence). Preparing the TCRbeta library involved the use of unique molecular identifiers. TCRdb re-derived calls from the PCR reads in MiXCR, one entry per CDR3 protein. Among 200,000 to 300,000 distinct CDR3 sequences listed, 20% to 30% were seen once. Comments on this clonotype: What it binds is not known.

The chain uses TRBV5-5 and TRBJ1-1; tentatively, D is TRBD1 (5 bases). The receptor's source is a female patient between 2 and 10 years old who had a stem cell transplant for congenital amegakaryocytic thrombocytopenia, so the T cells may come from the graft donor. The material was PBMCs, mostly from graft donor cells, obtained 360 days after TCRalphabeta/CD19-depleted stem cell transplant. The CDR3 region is CASSFDGTAEAFF. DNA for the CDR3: TGTGCCAGCAGCTTCGACGGGACCGCAGAAGCTTTCTTT.